This T cell receptor beta chain was captured in a study of blood T cells in healthy people across ages. Isolation recovered at least 6.5 million PBMCs from every sample. This CDR3 has 13 residues. CDR1 and CDR2 (germline): DFQATT, SNEGSKA (reference sequence). In this sample, this clonotype turned up a few times. Together with a sample-barcoded 5' primer, a J-beta primer mix was included in a second PCR lasting roughly 7 to 11 cycles. With 12 random nucleotides, a template-switch adaptor tagged each individual cDNA molecule. Via MiXCR, TCRdb re-called the 5' RACE reads, giving one row per CDR3 protein. The sample lists about a million distinct CDR3 sequences, about 51% occurring once.

The receptor's source is a woman aged 60-70 years in good health. The V and J genes are TRBV20-1 and TRBJ2-5; weak D call: TRBD2 (6 bases). The last part of the DNA fits TRBJ2-7 better; the J call may be wrong. Sample: blood. In DNA form, the CDR3 reads TGCAGTGCTAGAGTAGGAGGGAACTACGAGCAGTACTTC. This sequence encodes CSARVGGNYEQYF.